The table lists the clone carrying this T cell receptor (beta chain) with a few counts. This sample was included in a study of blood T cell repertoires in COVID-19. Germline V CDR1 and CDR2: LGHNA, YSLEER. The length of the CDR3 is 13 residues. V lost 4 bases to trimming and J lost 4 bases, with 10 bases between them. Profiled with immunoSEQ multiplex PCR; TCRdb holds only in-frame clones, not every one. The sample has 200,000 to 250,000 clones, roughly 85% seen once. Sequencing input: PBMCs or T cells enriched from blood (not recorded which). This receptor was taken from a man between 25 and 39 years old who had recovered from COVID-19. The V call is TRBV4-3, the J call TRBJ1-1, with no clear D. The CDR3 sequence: CASSLRTVTEAFF. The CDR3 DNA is TGCGCCAGCAGCCTCCGTACGGTCACTGAAGCTTTCTTT.